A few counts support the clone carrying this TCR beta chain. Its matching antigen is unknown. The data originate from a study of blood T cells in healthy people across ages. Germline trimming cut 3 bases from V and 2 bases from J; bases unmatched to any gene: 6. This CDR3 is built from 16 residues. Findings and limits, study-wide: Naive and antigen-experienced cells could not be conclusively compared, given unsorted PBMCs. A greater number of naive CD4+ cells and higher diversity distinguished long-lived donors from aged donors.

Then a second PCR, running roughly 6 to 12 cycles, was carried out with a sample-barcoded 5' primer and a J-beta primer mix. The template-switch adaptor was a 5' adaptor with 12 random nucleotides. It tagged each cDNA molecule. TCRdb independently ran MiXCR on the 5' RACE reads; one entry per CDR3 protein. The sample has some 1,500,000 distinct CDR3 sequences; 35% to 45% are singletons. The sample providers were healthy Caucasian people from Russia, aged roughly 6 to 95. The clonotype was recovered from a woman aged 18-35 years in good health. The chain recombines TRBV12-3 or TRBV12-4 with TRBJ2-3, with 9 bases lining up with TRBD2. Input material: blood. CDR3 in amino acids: CASSFLAGFITDTQYF. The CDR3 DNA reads TGTGCCAGCAGTTTTCTAGCGGGGTTCATCACAGATACGCAGTATTTT.